This T cell receptor (beta chain) was sequenced for a study of Ad26.COV2.S vaccination and SARS-CoV-2 variants. Study observations and caveats: Those who received vaccine or placebo ended up with similar non-spike TCR breadth. Individuals receiving vaccine had higher spike-specific TCR breadth than placebo recipients did.

The treatment was: over 15 received Ad26.COV2.S at low or high dose, single or two shots; roughly five received placebo; per-sample allocation not given. Samples were taken on day 63 after the first vaccine or placebo injection. Germline V gene lookup returns CDR1 SGHRS and CDR2 YFSETQ. This CDR3 has 14 amino acids. V was clipped by 1 base and J by 4 bases, with 11 bases between them. Note on this clone: The antigen remains unidentified.

Using immunoSEQ multiplex PCR, the repertoire was profiled, and TCRdb retains in-frame clones only, with some absent. The sample lists 500,000 or so clones; roughly 89% were seen once. Sequencing was performed on peripheral blood, taken in a trial of Ad26.COV2.S vaccine versus placebo. The chain has TRBV5-1 and TRBJ2-5, with D possibly TRBD1 on 5 matching bases. This receptor was obtained from a person between 18 and 65 years old who received the Ad26.COV2.S COVID-19 vaccine or a placebo. The CDR3 spells CASSLTRAPETQYF. For the CDR3, the DNA is TGCGCCAGCAGCTTGACCAGGGCCCCAGAGACCCAGTACTTC. The entire variable domain, with the rest obtained from reference TRBV5-1 and TRBJ2-5, is as follows: KAGVTQTPRYLIKTRGQQVTLSCSPISGHRSVSWYQQTPGQGLQFLFEYFSETQRNKGNFPGRFSGRQFSNSRSEMNVSTLELGDSALYLCASSLTRAPETQYFGPGTRLLVL.